This TCR beta chain is from a study of T cell responses to AZD1222 COVID-19 vaccine listed by TCRdb under 2021. General notes on the study: AZD1222 recipients whose second dose came at about 4 weeks and those whose second dose came at about 12 weeks were combined into one group, since spike-specific TCR depth and breadth did not differ between the two schedules. TCR sequencing was performed for 233 trial participants, of whom about 200 were given two doses of AZD1222 and around 26 were given two doses of MenACWY control vaccine. Trial participants were enrolled by age into subgroups of 18-55, 56-69 and 70-plus years, and around 150, 29 and 61 TCR-sequenced participants, respectively, were included in these subgroups.

Reading the label with the study, this specimen's time point is: baseline before first vaccination. The vaccinee samples were drawn from two UK trials, COV001 and COV002, one of which was a single-blind randomized controlled phase 2/3 trial testing AZD1222 (ChAdOx1 nCoV-19) in healthy adults. For TCRbeta chain sequencing, PBMC samples from trial participants were taken at day 0 and at day 28 after the second dose. The CDR3 regions of human TCRbeta chains were subjected to immunosequencing. Per the authors' processing: Repertoire TCRs were matched against a reference library of SARS-CoV-2-specific TCRs generated with the MIRA antigen-specificity platform. Breadth meant the fraction of unique TCRs that were SARS-CoV-2-associated, whereas depth meant the fraction of total T cells that were SARS-CoV-2-associated. Using the MIRA data, each spike-specific TCR was mapped to the spike region that the TCR reacts to and placed in a CD4 or CD8 class. Log10-transformed breadth and depth values were compared by one-way ANOVA with Sidak's multiple comparisons tests. TCRdb's version of the immuneACCESS table is confined to in-frame rearrangements and falls short of the full clone set. An unresolved V gene accounts for under half of the shortfall where checked; the remainder is of unknown origin. V, J and clone size were drawn from that table, and D and trimming were deduced from the DNA. In all, the sample holds around 140,000 clones, and about 91% of those were seen once. The ten largest clones represent 1.1% to 1.5% of the sample.

CDR1 is given as SGHTA and CDR2 as FQGNSA, both from the germline V gene. The junction shows trimming of 1 base on V and 6 bases on J, and the gene matches do not reach 10 bases of it. The CDR3 contains 16 residues, cysteine and phenylalanine counted. The retained sequence is limited to the CDR3, 48 bases, with the frame set at the first base. What the study reported, not specific to this receptor: The whole spike protein was spanned by vaccine-associated CD4 TCRs, and dominant responses were seen in regions 160-218 and 743-854. In the small 56-69-year group, the increase in depth fell short of significance, most likely because of low power. Because no day 14 peak-response samples were available, the repertoires could be characterized only after the peak T cell response. Conclusions about previously exposed vaccinees are limited, since just five to seven AZD1222 recipients were seropositive for SARS-CoV-2 at baseline. Reportedly, close to half of the unique spike-specific TCRs recognized epitopes lying outside the regions that are mutated in the B.1.351 and B.1.1.7 variants. After two AZD1222 doses, spike-specific TCR breadth and depth were significantly higher than at day 0 and than in MenACWY recipients. Participants were mostly white British, with more females than males. The authors suggested clonal diversity may have been underestimated.

On this clone itself: Its target antigen remains unknown. Base qualities are not recorded, but no much larger clone differs from it by a single base.

The source of this sequence is an adult in good health. The sequencing used peripheral blood, collected on day 0 of AZD1222 vaccination. The chain joins TRBV7-2 to TRBJ1-2, with TRBD1 matching 8 junction bases. For the CDR3, the sequence is CASSLGSRGRVNGYTF. The sequenced DNA: TGTGCCAGCAGCTTAGGCAGCAGGGGGCGCGTTAATGGCTACACCTTC.